This T cell receptor (beta chain) is drawn from a study of blood T cell repertoires in COVID-19. For the study at large: Sites across the United States, Italy and Spain contributed samples from acute and convalescent COVID-19. Sources were T cells, B-cell-depleted T cells, or PBMCs; the material itself was cDNA or gDNA.

Measured with immunoSEQ multiplex PCR; TCRdb has only the in-frame clones, and not every one. The sample consists of about 120,000 clones, roughly 84% of them appearing once. Living in 25 or so US areas, the participants were between roughly 18 and 90 years of age. Recovery meant two consecutive negative NP/OP PCR tests, professional clearance, or resolved symptoms. Per germline, CDR1 MDHEN and CDR2 SYDVKM. The length of the CDR3 is 17 residues. V lost 6 bases and J lost 9; bases outside the gene matches: 21. The TCR was taken from a woman aged 25 to 39 who had recovered from COVID-19. The sample taken for sequencing was PBMCs or T cells enriched from blood (not recorded which). The chain combines TRBV28 with TRBJ1-1; 8 nucleotides match TRBD1. In nucleotides, the CDR3 is TGTGCCAGCAGGGACCACTGGACAGGGTTCGAAGTCGAGAAAGCTTTCTTT. Translation gives CASRDHWTGFEVEKAFF.